The T cell receptor beta chain described here comes from a study of response to subunit inactivated influenza vaccine. From the RT-PCR reads, TCRdb called clonotypes with MiXCR, one entry per CDR3 protein. The sample records about 780,000 distinct CDR3 sequences, less than 20% being singletons. There are a few counts of this clonotype. What it binds is not known. Study observations and caveats: Few additional T cells are recruited per seasonal influenza vaccination, authors suggested.

V lost 3 bases, J lost 7 bases, and 4 bases stayed unmatched. CDR1 is SQVTM and CDR2 is ANQGSEA in the germline V gene. The CDR3 is 13 amino acids. The chain is built from TRBV29-1 and TRBJ2-2; TRBD2 aligns across 8 bases. The sequence was obtained from a man aged 50 or older who received an inactivated influenza vaccine. The input for sequencing was PBMCs from blood, taken more than 4 days after vaccination. Here the CDR3 reads CSVERLAGGELFF. The CDR3 DNA follows: TGCAGCGTTGAGCGCCTAGCGGGCGGGGAGCTGTTTTTT.